Each of the 15 T cell receptor beta chains below was sequenced from the same sample in a study of cytomegalovirus exposure and HLA in healthy donors. The PCR contained 60 Vbeta and 13 Jbeta primers. Generated by immunoSEQ multiplex PCR, the TCRdb table keeps only in-frame clones and is missing some. The sample holds 100,000 or so clones; about 83% are singletons and the top ten take 5% to 6.5%. Sequenced material: PBMCs. The receptors stem from a man aged 18 to 35 in good health and CMV-seronegative.

The V and J genes are TRBV5-4 and TRBJ1-2; perhaps TRBD1 as D (6 bases). CDR1 is SGHNT, CDR2 YYREEE, per germline (reference sequence). The V gene lost 3 bases and the J gene lost 3 bases, with 15 bases spanning the gap. This CDR3 comprises 15 residues. The CDR3: CASSYPGQVDYGYTF. The CDR3 DNA is TGTGCCAGCAGCTATCCGGGACAAGTCGACTATGGCTACACCTTC.

CDR3 nucleotides: TGTGCCAGTAGTATACCGGGACACCCAAGCTACGAGCAGTACTTC. Amino acid sequence: CASSIPGHPSYEQYF. The rearrangement joins TRBV19 to TRBJ2-7, with D perhaps matching TRBD1 (6 bases). This CDR3 spans 15 amino acids. CDR1 is LNHDA and CDR2 is SQIVND in the germline V gene (reference sequence). Trimming cost V 2 bases and J 3 bases, with 14 bases left between them.

The chain uses TRBV19 and TRBJ2-3, with TRBD2 identical over 7 bases. Germline V gene sequence: CDR1 LNHDA, CDR2 SQIVND (reference sequence). The CDR3 is 13 amino acids. V dropped 4 bases and J dropped 4; count of bases not matched to a gene: 2. For the CDR3, the DNA is TGTGCCAGTAGTAGGGGGAGGGCAGATACGCAGTATTTT. Translating it yields CASSRGRADTQYF.

This chain links TRBV4-3 with TRBJ2-7; 8 nucleotides align to TRBD2. Germline V lookup: CDR1 LGHNA, CDR2 YSLEER. V was pared by 0 bases and J by 3 bases, with 7 bases of the junction left unmatched. The CDR3 runs to 16 residues. The CDR3, as DNA: TGCGCCAGCAGCCAAGATCGTAGCGGGACACTCTACGAGCAGTACTTC. Encoded protein: CASSQDRSGTLYEQYF.

V and J are TRBV5-5 and TRBJ2-7; TRBD2 aligns across 11 bases. The CDR3 runs 17 residues. In germline, CDR1 is SGHKS, CDR2 YYEKEE (reference sequence). With V trimmed by 0 bases and J by 1 base, 6 bases remained unmatched. The DNA of the CDR3 is TGTGCCAGCAGCTTGGCCGGGGGACTAGCGGCATCCTACGAGCAGTACTTC. This translates into CASSLAGGLAASYEQYF.

The V and J genes are TRBV9 and TRBJ1-1, with D possibly matching TRBD1 (6 bases). The germline gives CDR1 SGDLS, CDR2 YYNGEE. The CDR3 covers 14 residues. Deletions cut 0 bases from V and 6 bases from J, with 12 bases between. CDR3: CASSVDGGAPEAFF. The CDR3 DNA reads as TGTGCCAGCAGCGTAGATGGGGGCGCGCCTGAAGCTTTCTTT. Full variable domain (rest looked up from reference TRBV9 and TRBJ1-1): DSGVTQTPKHLITATGQRVTLRCSPRSGDLSVYWYQQSLDQGLQFLIQYYNGEERAKGNILERFSAQQFPDLHSELNLSSLELGDSALYFCASSVDGGAPEAFFGQGTRLTVV.

The CDR3 region has the DNA TGTGCCAGCATACCGGGACTAGCGGGAGGCGTCAATGAGCAGTTCTTC. Its translation: CASIPGLAGGVNEQFF. The chain uses TRBV28 and TRBJ2-1, with 15 bases lining up with TRBD2. The V segment lost 7 bases and the J segment 6 bases; nucleotides outside the gene matches: 7. Germline V CDR1 and CDR2: MDHEN, SYDVKM. The CDR3 is 16 amino acids.

The rearrangement joins TRBV7-7 to TRBJ2-2; 8 bases are a match to TRBD1. With 5 bases clipped from V and 5 bases from J, the junction kept 7 bases outside the gene matches. CDR1 and CDR2 (germline): SSHAT, FNYEAQ (reference sequence). This CDR3 spans 15 amino acids. The CDR3 is CASSDRGHGTGELFF. In DNA form, the CDR3 reads TGTGCCAGCAGCGACAGGGGCCACGGGACCGGGGAGCTGTTTTTT.

The chain couples TRBV30 to TRBJ1-6; the D is unclear. Germline V lookup: CDR1 GTSNPN, CDR2 SVGIG (reference sequence). The CDR3 loop spans 15 amino acids. The V end was cut by 4 bases, the J end by 4 bases, with 14 bases between. The CDR3 sequence: CAWKYATRYNSPLHF. As DNA, the CDR3 is TGTGCCTGGAAGTATGCGACACGATATAATTCACCCCTCCACTTT.

The chain combines TRBV7-8 with TRBJ2-3, with 9 bases that match TRBD1. V lost 6 bases and J lost 4; bases outside the gene matches: 5. The CDR3 has 14 amino acids. The germline gives CDR1 SGHVS, CDR2 FQNEAQ. The CDR3 DNA sequence: TGTGCCAGCAGTTACAGGGGGCGTCCAGATACGCAGTATTTT. This sequence encodes CASSYRGRPDTQYF.

This chain joins TRBV15 and TRBJ2-7, with 11 bases fitting TRBD2. This CDR3 is 17 amino acids long. After removal of 0 bases from V and 3 bases from J, the junction contained 7 bases not matched to a gene. Germline CDR1 is LNHNV and CDR2 is YYDKDF (reference sequence). In DNA form, the CDR3 reads TGTGCCACCAGCAGAGATCAAACTAGCGGGAGCCTCTACGAGCAGTACTTC. Translation: CATSRDQTSGSLYEQYF.

The rearrangement links TRBV29-1 to TRBJ1-1, with no clear D. CDR1 is SQVTM and CDR2 is ANQGSEA in the germline V gene. With 4 bases removed from V and 4 bases from J, the gap between germline ends came to 7 bases. This CDR3 comprises 11 residues. The CDR3 DNA is TGCAGCGTTGGGTCCGGCACTGAAGCTTTCTTT. It specifies CSVGSGTEAFF.

This clone appeared a few times. This chain links TRBV18 with TRBJ2-7; 10 bases line up with TRBD1. J gave up 8 bases and V 2 bases, and 3 bases lay outside the gene matches. This CDR3 region has 13 residues. Germline V gene data show CDR1 as KGHSH and CDR2 as LQKENI. The CDR3: CASSPGDRGKQYF. The CDR3 DNA reads as TGTGCCAGCTCACCAGGGGACAGGGGAAAGCAGTACTTC. The full variable domain, rest sourced from reference TRBV18 and TRBJ2-7, is NAGVMQNPRHLVRRRGQEARLRCSPMKGHSHVYWYRQLPEEGLKFMVYLQKENIIDESGMPKERFSAEFPKEGPSILRIQQVVRGDSAAYFCASSPGDRGKQYFGPGTRLTVT.

The rearrangement joins TRBV19 to TRBJ1-5; no reliable D call. Deletions cut 5 bases from V and 7 bases from J, with 9 bases between. This CDR3 contains 12 residues. Germline CDR1 LNHDA, CDR2 SQIVND (reference sequence). CDR3 protein: CASSARWQPQHF. The DNA of the CDR3 is TGTGCCAGTAGTGCTCGGTGGCAGCCCCAGCATTTT.

The chain has TRBV19 and TRBJ2-3; 7 nucleotides align to TRBD2. CDR1 and CDR2 from the germline V gene are LNHDA and SQIVND (reference sequence). This CDR3 region has 14 residues. V was clipped by 7 bases and J by 4 bases; unmatched bases: 8. The CDR3 coding sequence is TGTGCCAGTACCATGGGAGGGAGTGCAGATACGCAGTATTTT. Translated, it gives CASTMGGSADTQYF.